Below are 18 T cell receptor beta chains sequenced from a single sample in a study of post-analysis software for immune sequencing data. These receptors have no known antigen. Regarding the study as a whole: In patients, about five TRBV segments were more frequent than in controls, with TRBV5-6, TRBV5-1 and TRBV20-1 among them.

Every TCR beta cDNA library bore unique molecular identifiers. Using its own MiXCR run on the PCR reads, TCRdb lists one record per CDR3 protein. The profile shows about 680,000 distinct CDR3 sequences, 55% to 70% of them singletons. The sample taken for sequencing was blood. These receptor sequences come from a girl aged 2 to 10 with multiple sclerosis.

The V and J genes are TRBV27 and TRBJ1-1; the match to TRBD1 covers 7 bases. The V and J ends lost 5 bases and 1 base, in that order; junction bases with no gene match: 10. The CDR3 length is 16 residues. Per germline, CDR1 MNHEY and CDR2 SMNVEV (reference sequence). CDR3 coding DNA: TGTGCCAGCAGTCCCCACGGGACAGTTGGGAACACTGAAGCTTTCTTT. This sequence encodes CASSPHGTVGNTEAFF.

V usage is TRBV20-1 and J usage is TRBJ2-1; TRBD2 matches 12 bases. The V gene end was trimmed by 1 base and the J gene end by 9 bases; junction bases not matched to a gene: 4. Germline loops: CDR1 DFQATT, CDR2 SNEGSKA (reference sequence). The CDR3 loop spans 14 amino acids. Here the CDR3 DNA reads TGCAGTGCTAGAGGACTAGCGGGAGAGGTTGAGCAGTTCTTC. Translating gives CSARGLAGEVEQFF.

This clonotype appeared a few times. The chain uses TRBV6-6 and TRBJ2-6; D is unclear. Trimming took off 6 bases at V and 0 bases at J, with 12 bases between the two ends. The CDR3 length is 16 residues. Germline V lookup: CDR1 MNHNY, CDR2 SVGAGI (reference sequence). The CDR3 loop is CASRSGPDSGANVLTF. The CDR3 DNA reads as TGTGCCAGCAGGTCCGGGCCCGACTCTGGGGCCAACGTCCTGACTTTC.

This clonotype appeared a few times. A junction end diverges from the germline sequence, so it may reflect a read error. The chain uses TRBV9 and TRBJ2-5; D is unclear. From germline, CDR1 is SGDLS and CDR2 YYNGEE. The CDR3 spans 13 residues. The CDR3 is CASSVGPQETQYF. CDR3 DNA sequence: TGTGCCAGCAGTGTAGGCCCCCAAGAGACCCAGTACTTC.

In nucleotides, the CDR3 is TGTGCCAGCAGTTACGAGGGGGGAAACGAGCAGTACTTC. This gives the protein CASSYEGGNEQYF. This chain uses TRBV6-2 or TRBV6-3 with TRBJ2-7; D is perhaps TRBD1 or TRBD2 (6 bases each). The CDR3 contains 13 residues. Trimming took off 2 bases at V and 5 bases at J, with 10 bases between the two ends. CDR1 and CDR2 from the germline V gene are MNHEY and SVGEGT.

V is TRBV20-1 and J is TRBJ2-1; D unresolved. CDR1 is DFQATT and CDR2 is SNEGSKA in the germline V gene (reference sequence). Trimming shortened V by 0 bases and J by 4 bases, and 10 bases separated the two germline ends. CDR3 length equals 14 residues. The CDR3 region has the DNA TGCAGTGCTAGAGATCGCCCAAAATACAATGAGCAGTTCTTC. Translation gives CSARDRPKYNEQFF.

This chain connects TRBV2 to TRBJ2-4, with a weak D call TRBD2 (5 bases). V shed 8 bases and J shed 1 base, with 9 bases lying between them. Germline V gene lookup returns CDR1 SNHLY and CDR2 FYNNEI. This CDR3 has 13 amino acids. CDR3 nucleotide sequence: TGTGCCAGCGCCACGGGGGCCAAAAACATTCAGTACTTC. It specifies CASATGAKNIQYF.

The V call is TRBV20-1, the J call TRBJ2-1; TRBD2 matches 8 bases. Looked up from germline, CDR1 is DFQATT and CDR2 is SNEGSKA (reference sequence). This CDR3 is built from 17 residues. J was trimmed by 3 bases and V by 2 bases; bases with no gene match: 12. The CDR3 spells CSARRALAGRVYNEQFF. The CDR3, as DNA: TGCAGTGCTAGACGAGCATTAGCGGGAAGGGTCTACAATGAGCAGTTCTTC.

This chain connects TRBV25-1 to TRBJ1-1; D remains unclear. Germline lookup yields CDR1 MGHDK and CDR2 SYGVNS. V was clipped by 4 bases and J by 5 bases, with 5 bases between them. This CDR3 region has 11 residues. The CDR3 protein is CASSGPTEAFF. CDR3 sequence (DNA): TGTGCCAGCAGTGGACCGACTGAAGCTTTCTTT.

This clonotype showed up just a few times. The rearrangement joins TRBV25-1 to TRBJ1-1, with 9 bases identical to TRBD1. The V gene end was trimmed by 4 bases and the J gene end by 3 bases; junction bases not matched to a gene: 0. CDR3 size: 13 residues. The germline CDR1 and CDR2 sequences are MGHDK and SYGVNS. The CDR3 bases are TGTGCCAGCAGTGGACAGGGGGACACTGAAGCTTTCTTT. Residues: CASSGQGDTEAFF.

The chain carries TRBV7-3 and TRBJ1-6, with D possibly being TRBD1 (5 bases). There are 15 residues in the CDR3. Trimming removed 9 bases at V and 1 base at J, with 13 bases between. Germline values: CDR1 SGHTA, CDR2 FQGTGA. The CDR3 loop reads CARTATGSYNSPLHF. The CDR3 bases are TGTGCCAGGACAGCGACGGGGTCCTATAATTCACCCCTCCACTTT.

The rearrangement uses TRBV20-1 and TRBJ2-1; TRBD2 might be the D (7 bases). The CDR3 totals 17 residues. Trimming pared 5 bases from V and 0 bases from J, leaving 20 bases between. Germline lookup yields CDR1 DFQATT and CDR2 SNEGSKA (reference sequence). The CDR3: CSAPRRGRAISYNEQFF. In DNA, the CDR3 is TGCAGTGCTCCCCGTAGGGGGAGGGCCATCTCCTACAATGAGCAGTTCTTC.

The chain combines TRBV11-2 with TRBJ2-7; D tentatively reads TRBD1 or TRBD2 (5 bases each). Germline V lookup: CDR1 SGHAT, CDR2 FQNNGV. Between the trimmed V and J ends, which lost 4 bases and 2 bases, there was a span of 18 bases. CDR3 length: 16 residues. DNA of the CDR3: TGTGCCAGCAGCTCCCCATCCCGGGACGGGACCTACGAGCAGTACTTC. Translated: CASSSPSRDGTYEQYF.

This sequence joins TRBV29-1 and TRBJ2-5; a weak D match, TRBD1 (5 bases). The tail of the sequence fits TRBJ2-7 better, so the J call may be wrong. CDR3 length: 12 amino acids. Germline V lookup: CDR1 SQVTM, CDR2 ANQGSEA. CDR3 coding DNA: TGCAGCGTTGAGGCAGGGCAGGGCGAGCAGTACTTC. Its protein product is CSVEAGQGEQYF.

This sequence joins TRBV12-3 or TRBV12-4 and TRBJ2-3; tentatively, D is TRBD2 (6 bases). Deletions cut 5 bases from V and 0 bases from J, with 9 bases between. There are 14 residues in the CDR3. CDR3 sequence (DNA): TGTGCCAGCAGTGAGAGCGGGAGCACAGATACGCAGTATTTT. Translated, it gives CASSESGSTDTQYF.

The chain links TRBV6-1 to TRBJ1-5, with D unclear. Trimming stripped 6 bases from V and 8 bases from J, with 14 bases between. The germline gives CDR1 MNHNS, CDR2 SASEGT. This CDR3 has 13 residues. As DNA, the CDR3 is TGTGCCAGCAGCGTCGGACGGTCTGAGCCCCAGCATTTT. Protein sequence: CASSVGRSEPQHF.

The rearrangement joins TRBV29-1 to TRBJ2-2; 9 bases are shared with TRBD2. The J segment lost 1 base and the V segment lost 7 bases, leaving 7 bases of the junction unmatched. Germline CDR1 SQVTM, CDR2 ANQGSEA. This CDR3 has 15 residues. CDR3 protein: CSARGGGRNTGELFF. The DNA of the CDR3 is TGCAGCGCCCGCGGGGGGGGAAGGAACACCGGGGAGCTGTTTTTT.

The chain couples TRBV7-9 to TRBJ2-1, with D hard to call. The CDR3 runs to 13 residues. The V gene's germline CDR1 is SEHNR and CDR2 FQNEAQ (reference sequence). V shed 2 bases and J shed 3 bases, with 5 bases lying between them. The CDR3 loop is CASSLNSYNEQFF. As DNA, the CDR3 is TGTGCCAGCAGCTTAAACAGCTACAATGAGCAGTTCTTC.